Following are 29 T cell receptor beta chains from one sample sequenced in a study of T-cell memory formation after mild COVID-19. One entry per CDR3 protein results from TCRdb running MiXCR on the 5' RACE reads. Among roughly 400,000 distinct CDR3 sequences listed, 15% to 20% were seen once. Sequencing input: PBMCs or a T cell subset sorted from them (not recorded which). All receptors come from a young man who had mild COVID-19 (a few samples of this study predate the infection). Cell type and time point are not known.

This clonotype occurred a few times. This sequence joins TRBV10-3 and TRBJ1-1; D uncertain. V gave up 11 bases and J gave up 0 bases, with 19 bases separating them. Germline CDR1 ENHRY, CDR2 SYGVKD. This CDR3 has 15 residues. CDR3 sequence reads: CAVVGTNAMNTEAFF. The DNA of the CDR3 is TGTGCCGTTGTGGGTACAAATGCAATGAACACTGAAGCTTTCTTT.

The chain combines TRBV25-1 with TRBJ2-7; perhaps TRBD1 as D (5 bases). From germline, CDR1 is MGHDK and CDR2 SYGVNS. The length of the CDR3 is 13 residues. V was shortened by 4 bases and J by 3 bases, with 10 bases between the two germline ends. CDR3 coding DNA: TGTGCCAGCAGTGTACGCAGGGACTACGAGCAGTACTTC. Protein sequence: CASSVRRDYEQYF.

This clonotype was observed a few times. The chain has TRBV7-9 and TRBJ2-5; possible D gene TRBD2, 6 bases. This CDR3 is built from 16 residues. Germline lookup yields CDR1 SEHNR and CDR2 FQNEAQ (reference sequence). V lost 4 bases and J 3 bases, leaving 18 bases between the germline ends. In nucleotides, the CDR3 is TGTGCCAGCAGCTCCTCCTTGGGCGGAGGGAAAGAGACCCAGTACTTC. Translation: CASSSSLGGGKETQYF. Looking up the rest from reference TRBV7-9 and TRBJ2-5 gives the full variable domain: DTGVSQNPRHKITKRGQNVTFRCDPISEHNRLYWYRQTLGQGPEFLTYFQNEAQLEKSRLLSDRFSAERPKGSFSTLEIQRTEQGDSAMYLCASSSSLGGGKETQYFGPGTRLLVL.

This clonotype appeared a single time. The chain links TRBV9 to TRBJ2-1, with 13 positions matching TRBD2. The CDR3 runs 15 residues. Germline CDR1 SGDLS, CDR2 YYNGEE. The V segment lost 1 base and the J segment 10 bases; nucleotides outside the gene matches: 5. The DNA for the CDR3 is TGTGCCAGCAGCGTAACTAGCGGGGGGGCAGGCGAGCAGTTCTTC. Its translation is CASSVTSGGAGEQFF.

V gene TRBV29-1 combines with J gene TRBJ2-3, with TRBD1 matching over 7 bases. CDR3 length equals 13 residues. CDR1 and CDR2 (germline): SQVTM, ANQGSEA. V lost 7 bases and J lost 2; bases outside the gene matches: 6. CDR3: CSGRTGSTDTQYF. CDR3 DNA: TGCAGCGGCCGGACAGGCTCCACAGATACGCAGTATTTT.

This clonotype turned up a few times. The CDR3: CASSESGASYNEQFF. The CDR3 region has the DNA TGTGCCAGCAGCGAGAGCGGGGCCTCCTACAATGAGCAGTTCTTC. This chain links TRBV7-6 with TRBJ2-1; the match to TRBD2 covers 7 bases. V lost 5 bases to trimming and J lost 0 bases; unmatched junction nucleotides: 4. CDR1 is SGHVS and CDR2 is FNYEAQ in the germline V gene. The CDR3 length is 15 residues.

The chain recombines TRBV4-3 with TRBJ2-3; 8 bases are a match to TRBD2. Germline assignment: CDR1 LGHNA and CDR2 YSLEER. This CDR3 contains 16 residues. V shed 1 base, J shed 6 bases, and the junction held 9 bases outside the gene matches. The CDR3 spells CASSQGGRGAADTQYF. The CDR3 nucleotides read TGCGCCAGCAGCCAAGGCGGGCGGGGGGCCGCGGATACGCAGTATTTT.

In its sample, this clonotype was seen once. The chain links TRBV7-8 to TRBJ2-7; possible D gene TRBD1, 6 bases. CDR3 length equals 14 residues. The germline V gene has CDR1 SGHVS and CDR2 FQNEAQ. V shed 5 bases and J shed 2 bases, with 13 bases lying between them. CDR3 sequence: CASSQTWGPYEQYV. The CDR3 DNA sequence: TGTGCCAGCAGCCAAACTTGGGGGCCCTACGAGCAGTACGTC.

The chain recombines TRBV18 with TRBJ1-1, with D uncertain. The ends were cut back, 3 bases at V and 4 bases at J, with 18 bases in the middle. This CDR3 has 16 amino acids. CDR1 and CDR2 (germline): KGHSH, LQKENI. CDR3 in DNA: TGTGCCAGCTCACCCCCACGGGCCTTGGGTCGCACTGAAGCTTTCTTT. Protein: CASSPPRALGRTEAFF.

The rearrangement uses TRBV5-1 and TRBJ1-1, with TRBD1 as a possible D gene (5 bases). This CDR3 comprises 14 residues. Between the trimmed V and J ends, which lost 4 bases and 4 bases, there was a span of 14 bases. Germline CDR1 SGHRS, CDR2 YFSETQ. This chain's CDR3 is CASSPISGTTEAFF. DNA for the CDR3: TGCGCCAGCAGCCCCATTTCAGGGACCACTGAAGCTTTCTTT.

J is TRBJ2-3 and V is TRBV13, with D unclear. The V end was cut by 5 bases, the J end by 5 bases, with 14 bases between. The germline V gene has CDR1 PRHDT and CDR2 FYEKMQ (reference sequence). The CDR3 runs to 14 residues. The CDR3 coding sequence is TGTGCCAGCAGCCTTACCCTACCAGAAGATACGCAGTATTTT. Protein: CASSLTLPEDTQYF. Based on the CDR3 plus reference TRBV13 and TRBJ2-3, the full variable domain is AAGVIQSPRHLIKEKRETATLKCYPIPRHDTVYWYQQGPGQDPQFLISFYEKMQSDKGSIPDRFSAQQFSDYHSELNMSSLELGDSALYFCASSLTLPEDTQYFGPGTRLTVL.

The chain recombines TRBV6-2 or TRBV6-3 with TRBJ2-2; D gene ambiguous. Trimming took 5 bases from V and 4 from J, leaving 8 bases between them. The germline gives CDR1 MNHEY, CDR2 SVGEGT. CDR3 length: 13 residues. This CDR3 is CASSIDPTGELFF. For the CDR3, the DNA is TGTGCCAGCAGTATCGACCCCACCGGGGAGCTGTTTTTT.

There are a few counts of this clonotype. This sequence joins TRBV12-3 or TRBV12-4 and TRBJ2-3; D remains ambiguous. CDR3 length equals 11 residues. V lost 6 bases and J 4 bases, leaving 5 bases between the germline ends. DNA of the CDR3: TGTGCCAGCAGGAGTGCAGATACGCAGTATTTT. Protein: CASRSADTQYF.

This clonotype was seen more than once but under ten times. The V and J genes are TRBV7-9 and TRBJ2-7; TRBD1 matches 10 bases. Per the germline V gene, CDR1 is SEHNR and CDR2 is FQNEAQ (reference sequence). V lost 1 base, J lost 0 bases, and 6 bases stayed unmatched. CDR3 length: 17 amino acids. CDR3 sequence (DNA): TGTGCCAGCAGCTTAGACGGGACAGGGGCAAGCTCCTACGAGCAGTACTTC. Amino acid sequence: CASSLDGTGASSYEQYF.

The rearrangement joins TRBV20-1 to TRBJ1-2; D is uncertain. The V and J ends lost 5 bases and 4 bases respectively, with 11 bases between them. The CDR3 has 12 residues. The germline gives CDR1 DFQATT, CDR2 SNEGSKA (reference sequence). The DNA of the CDR3 is TGCAGTGCTTCCCCGGACCCCTATGGCTACACCTTC. Translated, it gives CSASPDPYGYTF.

This clonotype was counted only a few times. The gene calls are TRBV7-2 and TRBJ1-5; D is unclear. The V gene lost 5 bases and the J gene lost 0 bases, with 11 bases spanning the gap. This CDR3 has 15 amino acids. Germline CDR1 reads SGHTA; CDR2 reads FQGNSA. CDR3 in DNA: TGTGCCAGCAGCAAAGGTGGGATTAGCAATCAGCCCCAGCATTTT. Protein sequence: CASSKGGISNQPQHF.

J is TRBJ2-2 and V is TRBV5-1; TRBD1 matches 8 bases. There are 16 residues in the CDR3. V dropped 2 bases and J dropped 5; count of bases not matched to a gene: 8. Germline V gene lookup returns CDR1 SGHRS and CDR2 YFSETQ. The CDR3 here is CASSFITGGTTGELFF. The CDR3 coding sequence is TGCGCCAGCAGCTTTATTACAGGGGGGACTACCGGGGAGCTGTTTTTT.

This clonotype was counted between two and nine times. The V gene is TRBV24-1, the J gene TRBJ2-1, with 15 bases that match TRBD2. The germline CDR1 and CDR2 sequences are KGHDR and SFDVKD. V shed 9 bases and J 1 base; nucleotides not matched to a gene: 6. The CDR3 is made up of 17 amino acids. CDR3 sequence: CATEGLAGGLSYNEQFF. The CDR3 DNA reads as TGTGCCACCGAGGGACTAGCGGGGGGCCTTTCCTACAATGAGCAGTTCTTC.

This clonotype was seen many times. V and J are TRBV18 and TRBJ2-5; TRBD1 or TRBD2 may be the D gene (5 bases each). Between the trimmed V and J ends, which lost 1 base and 3 bases, there was a span of 24 bases. CDR1 KGHSH and CDR2 LQKENI come from the germline V gene. The CDR3 length is 19 residues. The CDR3 loop is CASSPLARVRERRKETQYF. CDR3 sequence (DNA): TGTGCCAGCTCACCACTCGCGAGGGTCAGGGAGAGGCGAAAAGAGACCCAGTACTTC.

The V gene is TRBV5-1, the J gene TRBJ1-3; D ambiguous. With 2 bases removed from V and 2 bases from J, the gap between germline ends came to 14 bases. Germline V gene data show CDR1 as SGHRS and CDR2 as YFSETQ. The CDR3 length is 16 residues. CDR3 residues: CASSFQAGNTGNTIYF. In nucleotides, the CDR3 is TGCGCCAGCAGCTTTCAGGCAGGCAACACTGGAAACACCATATATTTT.

The rearrangement links TRBV12-3 or TRBV12-4 to TRBJ2-7, with 9 bases aligning to TRBD2. After removal of 4 bases from V and 6 bases from J, the junction contained 7 bases not matched to a gene. This CDR3 comprises 14 residues. This CDR3 is CASSYKRGVFEQYF. The CDR3 coding sequence is TGTGCCAGCAGTTATAAGCGGGGGGTCTTCGAGCAGTACTTC.

This clonotype was picked up many times. This sequence joins TRBV5-1 and TRBJ1-1; D is perhaps TRBD1 (5 bases). The germline V and J ends were trimmed by 2 bases and 4 bases, with 9 bases remaining between them. CDR1 and CDR2 from the germline V gene are SGHRS and YFSETQ. The CDR3 runs to 13 residues. In DNA form, the CDR3 reads TGCGCCAGCAGCTTAGGGGAGGCCACTGAAGCTTTCTTT. Translation: CASSLGEATEAFF.

This clonotype has only a few counts. As DNA, the CDR3 is TGTGCTAGTGGTTTGGTCCGGAGCGGGAGCACCGGGGAGCTGTTTTTT. Translating it yields CASGLVRSGSTGELFF. The gene calls are TRBV12-5 and TRBJ2-2, with 8 bases matching TRBD2. CDR3 length: 16 amino acids. The germline CDR1 and CDR2 sequences are LGHNT and FRNRAP. V was clipped by 0 bases and J by 4 bases; unmatched bases: 4.

This clonotype was counted between two and nine times. The J gene is TRBJ1-1, the V gene TRBV6-2 or TRBV6-3; TRBD1 matches at 8 bases. This CDR3 spans 17 amino acids. V trimming: 9 bases; J trimming: 3 bases; junction bases outside the gene matches: 18. The germline V gene has CDR1 MNHEY and CDR2 SVGEGT. The CDR3 spells CASSDLDRGSMYTEAFF. In nucleotides, the CDR3 is TGTGCCAGTTCAGACCTCGACAGGGGCAGTATGTACACTGAAGCTTTCTTT.

The V gene is TRBV7-2, the J gene TRBJ2-7; no clear D. CDR3 length equals 13 residues. CDR1 and CDR2 from the germline V gene are SGHTA and FQGNSA. Trimming cost V 6 bases and J 7 bases, with 16 bases left between them. Here the CDR3 reads CASSRTRLGEQYV. CDR3 bases: TGTGCCAGCAGTCGGACCCGCCTCGGGGAGCAGTACGTC.

The V call is TRBV5-1, the J call TRBJ1-2; the match to TRBD1 covers 9 bases. This CDR3 contains 15 residues. Trimming removed 3 bases from V and 7 bases from J; junction bases left unmatched: 10. Germline lookup yields CDR1 SGHRS and CDR2 YFSETQ. Here the CDR3 DNA reads TGCGCCAGCAGCTCACGGGACAGGGCGAGAGGTGGCTACACCTTC. This encodes CASSSRDRARGGYTF.

This clonotype was detected only a few times. The chain employs TRBV7-6 and TRBJ1-1; 8 bases map to TRBD1. The V and J ends lost 5 bases and 9 bases, in that order; junction bases with no gene match: 8. The CDR3 runs 13 residues. Germline V CDR1 and CDR2: SGHVS, FNYEAQ. CDR3 protein: CASSPRTGRKAFF. The CDR3 DNA follows: TGTGCCAGCAGCCCTCGGACAGGGCGTAAAGCTTTCTTT.

This clonotype was counted only a few times. The rearrangement links TRBV20-1 to TRBJ2-3; 10 bases fit TRBD2. This CDR3 comprises 15 residues. V was pared by 3 bases and J by 0 bases, with 3 bases of the junction left unmatched. Germline values: CDR1 DFQATT, CDR2 SNEGSKA (reference sequence). The CDR3 DNA sequence: TGCAGTGCTAGTAGTAGCGGGGGGAGCACAGATACGCAGTATTTT. It yields the protein CSASSSGGSTDTQYF.

The rearrangement joins TRBV7-2 to TRBJ2-4, with D possibly being TRBD1 (6 bases). The V and J ends lost 7 bases and 6 bases respectively, with 13 bases between them. This CDR3 region has 13 residues. Germline V lookup: CDR1 SGHTA, CDR2 FQGNSA. This CDR3 reads CASTEGVGNIQYF. The DNA of the CDR3 is TGTGCCAGCACCGAGGGGGTGGGAAACATTCAGTACTTC.